Below, 24 T cell receptor beta chains from the same sample are listed, as sequenced in a study of PD-1 blockade in classical Hodgkin lymphoma (dated by TCRdb to 2020 to 2021). Libraries were built with the immunoSEQ multiplex PCR assay. The clones in this table, taken by TCRdb from immuneACCESS, are in-frame only. Not every clone is retained; where verified, under half of the shortfall comes from an unresolved V gene, and the cause of the rest is unknown. Here the sample has fewer than 100,000 clones; 89% occur a single time. The ten largest clones represent roughly a fifth of the sample. The sample's time point, from its label and the paper: cycle 1 day 1 (C1D1), immediately before nivolumab initiation. Every trial patient had relapsed following autologous stem cell transplantation, and prior brentuximab vedotin exposure was what differed among cohorts A, B and C. Sequencing used peripheral blood mononuclear cells (PBMCs), obtained at baseline. These TCRs come from a human donor with classical Hodgkin lymphoma.

The V and J genes are TRBV6-5 and TRBJ2-7; no clear D gene. V lost 3 bases to trimming and J lost 2 bases, with 11 bases between them. CDR1 MNHEY and CDR2 SVGAGI come from the germline V gene. This CDR3 spans 14 amino acids. DNA for the CDR3: TGTGCCAGCAGTTATGGCCAGGATGCCTACGAGCAGTACTTC. Encoded protein: CASSYGQDAYEQYF.

This clone showed up just a few times. The rearrangement joins TRBV5-1 to TRBJ1-2, with D perhaps TRBD1 (5 bases). Trimming left V 2 bases short and J 7 bases short, with 6 bases between. Germline CDR1 is SGHRS and CDR2 is YFSETQ. CDR3 length: 11 residues. This chain's CDR3 is CASSFGAGYTF. CDR3 DNA sequence: TGCGCCAGCAGCTTTGGGGCTGGCTACACCTTC.

The chain carries TRBV5-4 and TRBJ2-5; no definite D call. This CDR3 region has 14 residues. V was cut by 0 bases and J by 4 bases, with 10 bases left in between. Germline lookup yields CDR1 SGHNT and CDR2 YYREEE (reference sequence). CDR3 in amino acids: CASSLGTALETQYF. CDR3 nucleotides: TGTGCCAGCAGCTTGGGTACAGCTCTAGAGACCCAGTACTTC.

The genes are TRBV9 and TRBJ2-3; the D gene is possibly TRBD2 (5 bases). Trimming shortened V by 3 bases and J by 1 base, and 12 bases separated the two germline ends. Germline V gives CDR1 SGDLS, CDR2 YYNGEE. The CDR3 extends over 15 amino acids. The CDR3 region is CASSDRGMGTDTQYF. Here the CDR3 DNA reads TGTGCCAGCAGCGACCGAGGGATGGGCACAGATACGCAGTATTTT.

This rearrangement joins TRBV4-3 to TRBJ2-7; 7 nucleotides agree with TRBD1. The CDR3 length is 15 residues. Per the germline V gene, CDR1 is LGHNA and CDR2 is YSLEER. V lost 1 base, J lost 3 bases, and 6 bases stayed unmatched. In DNA form, the CDR3 reads TGCGCCAGCAGCCAAGGGGGGACAGCCAACTACGAGCAGTACTTC. It yields the protein CASSQGGTANYEQYF.

CDR3 sequence (DNA): TGTGCCAGCAATTCAGGTTCCTCTGGGGCCAACGTCCTGACTTTC. It codes for CASNSGSSGANVLTF. The rearrangement uses TRBV25-1 and TRBJ2-6; D is uncertain. Germline V gene data show CDR1 as MGHDK and CDR2 as SYGVNS. Trimming took off 7 bases at V and 0 bases at J, with 10 bases between the two ends. This CDR3 contains 15 residues.

Here the CDR3 DNA reads TGTGCCTGGAGGCGAACAAGCTCCTATAATTCACCCCTCCACTTT. It specifies CAWRRTSSYNSPLHF. This chain uses TRBV30 with TRBJ1-6; D uncertain. Germline V gene sequence: CDR1 GTSNPN, CDR2 SVGIG (reference sequence). V was shortened by 3 bases and J by 0 bases, with 9 bases between the two germline ends. The CDR3 covers 15 residues. Complete variable domain (other parts from reference TRBV30 and TRBJ1-6): SQTIHQWPATLVQPVGSPLSLECTVEGTSNPNLYWYRQAAGRGLQLLFYSVGIGQISSEVPQNLSASRPQDRQFILSSKKLLLSDSGFYLCAWRRTSSYNSPLHFGNGTRLTVT.

The chain has TRBV7-2 and TRBJ2-7; 7 bases agree with TRBD2. This CDR3 contains 17 residues. Germline V CDR1 and CDR2: SGHTA, FQGNSA. The V segment lost 1 base and the J segment 6 bases; nucleotides outside the gene matches: 15. CDR3 DNA sequence: TGTGCCAGCAGCTTAGGACCCCCTAGCGGTAAAACATCCGAGCAGTACTTC. Translation: CASSLGPPSGKTSEQYF. The full variable domain, in which reference TRBV7-2 and TRBJ2-7 provide the parts outside the CDR3, is GAGVSQSPSNKVTEKGKDVELRCDPISGHTALYWYRQSLGQGLEFLIYFQGNSAPDKSGLPSDRFSAERTGGSVSTLTIQRTQQEDSAVYLCASSLGPPSGKTSEQYFGPGTRLTVT.

The chain links TRBV5-4 to TRBJ2-3; D uncertain. V lost 2 bases, J lost 2 bases, and 6 bases lay in between. This CDR3 region has 13 residues. The germline CDR1 and CDR2 sequences are SGHNT and YYREEE (reference sequence). The CDR3 coding sequence is TGTGCCAGCAGCTTAACGCCCACAGATACGCAGTATTTT. It encodes CASSLTPTDTQYF.

The chain links TRBV19 to TRBJ2-3, with D tentatively TRBD2 (5 bases). The germline V gene has CDR1 LNHDA and CDR2 SQIVND (reference sequence). Trimming removed 3 bases at V and 2 bases at J, with 12 bases between. The length of the CDR3 is 15 residues. The CDR3 spells CASSITAGLTDTQYF. The CDR3 DNA reads as TGTGCCAGTAGTATCACGGCGGGCCTCACAGATACGCAGTATTTT.

The gene calls are TRBV6-5 and TRBJ1-2; the D gene is possibly TRBD1 (5 bases). Trimming pared 6 bases from V and 8 bases from J, leaving 22 bases between. This CDR3 is built from 15 residues. Germline V lookup: CDR1 MNHEY, CDR2 SVGAGI. The DNA of the CDR3 is TGTGCCAGCAGGCCACAATCCGTGGGGGTCGGCGGCTACACCTTC. Translated, it gives CASRPQSVGVGGYTF.

This chain links TRBV5-1 with TRBJ2-6; maybe TRBD1 (5 bases). From germline, CDR1 is SGHRS and CDR2 YFSETQ. The CDR3 length is 21 residues. Trimming removed 4 bases at V and 0 bases at J, with 26 bases between. CDR3 loop: CASSDHSSFDSRVSGANVLTF. CDR3 in DNA: TGCGCCAGCAGCGACCACTCATCTTTTGACAGCCGAGTCTCTGGGGCCAACGTCCTGACTTTC. The full variable domain, in which reference TRBV5-1 and TRBJ2-6 provide the parts outside the CDR3, is KAGVTQTPRYLIKTRGQQVTLSCSPISGHRSVSWYQQTPGQGLQFLFEYFSETQRNKGNFPGRFSGRQFSNSRSEMNVSTLELGDSALYLCASSDHSSFDSRVSGANVLTFGAGSRLTVL.

This rearrangement joins TRBV28 to TRBJ1-2; D unclear. CDR3 size: 13 residues. CDR1 and CDR2 (germline): MDHEN, SYDVKM. The V end was cut by 8 bases, the J end by 7 bases, with 17 bases between. CDR3 sequence reads: CASGGKKLGGYTF. In nucleotides, the CDR3 is TGTGCCAGCGGCGGGAAAAAACTGGGTGGCTACACCTTC.

J is TRBJ1-5 and V is TRBV19, with 7 nucleotides matching TRBD1. The CDR3 is 15 amino acids. Germline V gives CDR1 LNHDA, CDR2 SQIVND (reference sequence). Trimming at V came to 8 bases and at J to 6 bases, leaving 13 bases not matched to a gene. CDR3 bases: TGTGCCAGTGGGATCCGGGACAGTCAACGTCAGCCCCAGCATTTT. Its translation: CASGIRDSQRQPQHF.

The J gene is TRBJ1-4, the V gene TRBV27; 7 bases fit TRBD1. Trimming removed 1 base from V and 11 bases from J; junction bases left unmatched: 4. The CDR3 is 13 amino acids. Germline V lookup: CDR1 MNHEY, CDR2 SMNVEV (reference sequence). The CDR3 region has the DNA TGTGCCAGCAGTTTATTACAGGGGCAGAAACTGTTTTTT. This translates into CASSLLQGQKLFF.

The CDR3: CASSKDNEQFF. The CDR3 region has the DNA TGCGCCAGCAGCAAAGACAATGAGCAGTTCTTC. V and J are TRBV5-1 and TRBJ2-1; D gene unclear. This CDR3 contains 11 residues. From germline, CDR1 is SGHRS and CDR2 YFSETQ. V dropped 4 bases and J dropped 5 bases, with 4 bases sitting between them.

This clone has a handful of counts. The V call is TRBV29-1, the J call TRBJ2-7; possibly TRBD1 for D (5 bases). V lost 4 bases to trimming and J lost 0 bases, with 10 bases between them. This CDR3 is 13 amino acids long. Germline V gene sequence: CDR1 SQVTM, CDR2 ANQGSEA. The CDR3 sequence: CSVVRQNSYEQYF. The DNA of the CDR3 is TGCAGCGTTGTACGACAGAACTCCTACGAGCAGTACTTC.

The chain links TRBV7-2 to TRBJ2-3, with a tentative D call TRBD2 (6 bases). CDR1 and CDR2 from the germline V gene are SGHTA and FQGNSA. The CDR3 loop spans 16 amino acids. Trimming left V 6 bases short and J 2 bases short, with 18 bases between. The CDR3 loop reads CASSNWGLPPTDTQYF. The CDR3 bases are TGTGCCAGCAGTAACTGGGGACTGCCTCCCACAGATACGCAGTATTTT. Complete variable domain (other parts from reference TRBV7-2 and TRBJ2-3): GAGVSQSPSNKVTEKGKDVELRCDPISGHTALYWYRQSLGQGLEFLIYFQGNSAPDKSGLPSDRFSAERTGGSVSTLTIQRTQQEDSAVYLCASSNWGLPPTDTQYFGPGTRLTVL.

This clone was picked up a small number of times. CDR3 loop: CASSQDDGEGLRQPQHF. CDR3 in DNA: TGCGCCAGCAGCCAAGATGATGGGGAAGGTCTGAGACAGCCCCAGCATTTT. This sequence joins TRBV4-1 and TRBJ1-5; D not resolved. Deletions cut 0 bases from V and 7 bases from J, with 19 bases between. The germline gives CDR1 MGHRA, CDR2 YSYEKL. The length of the CDR3 is 17 residues.

The chain has TRBV25-1 and TRBJ2-1; the D gene is possibly TRBD2 (5 bases). The CDR3 length is 12 residues. The V gene lost 6 bases and the J gene lost 10 bases, with 13 bases spanning the gap. Germline CDR1 is MGHDK and CDR2 is SYGVNS. Here the CDR3 reads CASSPGRREQFF. The DNA of the CDR3 is TGTGCCAGCAGCCCGGGCCGGAGGGAGCAGTTCTTC.

The V gene is TRBV9, the J gene TRBJ2-7; 7 bases map to TRBD1. Germline loops: CDR1 SGDLS, CDR2 YYNGEE. V lost 5 bases, J lost 5 bases, and 7 bases stayed unmatched. This CDR3 contains 13 residues. CDR3 sequence reads: CASRRQGRDEQYF. In nucleotides, the CDR3 is TGTGCCAGCAGAAGACAGGGTAGGGACGAGCAGTACTTC.

The rearrangement joins TRBV25-1 to TRBJ2-1, with 7 bases fitting TRBD2. The V gene end was trimmed by 3 bases and the J gene end by 6 bases; junction bases not matched to a gene: 2. The CDR3 consists of 13 residues. Germline CDR1 reads MGHDK; CDR2 reads SYGVNS. CDR3 protein: CASSEGGGNEQFF. Here the CDR3 DNA reads TGTGCCAGCAGTGAGGGGGGGGGCAATGAGCAGTTCTTC.

This chain uses TRBV18 with TRBJ1-2; D not certain. Germline-derived CDR1 and CDR2 are KGHSH and LQKENI. Trimming pared 1 base from V and 6 bases from J, leaving 9 bases between. The CDR3 is 13 amino acids. The CDR3 region has the DNA TGTGCCAGCTCACCACGGAACCTGGATGGCTACACCTTC. Protein: CASSPRNLDGYTF.

The chain joins TRBV28 to TRBJ2-7; 10 bases align to TRBD2. CDR1 is MDHEN, CDR2 SYDVKM, per germline. This CDR3 contains 18 residues. The trim removed 6 bases at V and 5 bases at J, leaving 19 bases unmatched. CDR3 in amino acids: CASSAFPKTSGKVDEQYF. The DNA for the CDR3 is TGTGCCAGCAGCGCCTTCCCGAAAACTAGCGGGAAGGTGGACGAGCAGTACTTC. The whole variable domain, filled in from reference TRBV28 and TRBJ2-7, reads DVKVTQSSRYLVKRTGEKVFLECVQDMDHENMFWYRQDPGLGLRLIYFSYDVKMKEKGDIPEGYSVSREKKERFSLILESASTNQTSMYLCASSAFPKTSGKVDEQYFGPGTRLTVT.